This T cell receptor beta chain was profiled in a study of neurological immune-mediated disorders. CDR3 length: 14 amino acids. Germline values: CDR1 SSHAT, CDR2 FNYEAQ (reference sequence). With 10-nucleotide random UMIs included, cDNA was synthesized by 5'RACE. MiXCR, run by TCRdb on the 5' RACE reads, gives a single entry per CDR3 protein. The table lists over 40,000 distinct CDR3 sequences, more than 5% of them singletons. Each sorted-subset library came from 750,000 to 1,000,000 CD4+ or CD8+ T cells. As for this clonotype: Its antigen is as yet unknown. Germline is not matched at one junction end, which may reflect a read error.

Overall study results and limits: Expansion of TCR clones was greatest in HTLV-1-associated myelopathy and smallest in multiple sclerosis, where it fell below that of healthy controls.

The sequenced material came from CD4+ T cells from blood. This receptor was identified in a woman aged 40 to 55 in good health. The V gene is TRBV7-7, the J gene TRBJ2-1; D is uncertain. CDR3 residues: CASSLDGAYNEQFF. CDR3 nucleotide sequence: TGTGCTAGCAGCTTAGACGGTGCCTACAATGAGCAGTTCTTC.